What follows are 20 T cell receptor beta chains derived from one specimen sequenced in a study of technical replicates of blood from a handful of donors. TCRdb's copy holds only in-frame clones and misses some; the assay was immunoSEQ multiplex PCR. This repertoire shows fewer than 85,000 clones, around 90% found once; its top ten account for around 0.44%. The sequencing sample was made of T cells isolated from PBMCs. These receptors were obtained from a human donor in good health.

The rearrangement joins TRBV9 to TRBJ2-3, with TRBD1 as a possible D gene (5 bases). This CDR3 is 15 amino acids long. Germline lookup yields CDR1 SGDLS and CDR2 YYNGEE. The V end lost 0 bases, the J end lost 4 bases, and 12 bases lay between the germline ends. The CDR3 reads CASSVGGRVPDTQYF. As DNA, the CDR3 is TGTGCCAGCAGCGTAGGTGGCAGGGTTCCAGATACGCAGTATTTT.

V usage is TRBV25-1 and J usage is TRBJ2-1, with 11 nucleotides matching TRBD2. The CDR3 loop spans 16 amino acids. CDR1 MGHDK and CDR2 SYGVNS come from the germline V gene. V lost 3 bases and J lost 4; bases outside the gene matches: 5. CDR3 sequence reads: CASSDAGTSGYNEQFF. The DNA for the CDR3 is TGTGCCAGCAGTGACGCCGGGACTAGCGGATACAATGAGCAGTTCTTC.

The DNA of the CDR3 is TGTGCCAGCAGCTTAGGGAGGTCCTCTGAAAAACTGTTTTTT. Amino acid sequence: CASSLGRSSEKLFF. The chain uses TRBV5-4 and TRBJ1-4; D is unresolved. This CDR3 region has 14 residues. The V and J ends lost 2 bases and 7 bases respectively, with 12 bases between them. Germline V lookup: CDR1 SGHNT, CDR2 YYREEE (reference sequence). Using reference TRBV5-4 and TRBJ1-4 for the parts outside the CDR3, the full variable domain is ETGVTQSPTHLIKTRGQQVTLRCSSQSGHNTVSWYQQALGQGPQFIFQYYREEENGRGNFPPRFSGLQFPNYSSELNVNALELDDSALYLCASSLGRSSEKLFFGSGTQLSVL.

The chain is built from TRBV4-1 and TRBJ1-3; D gene unclear. Germline V gives CDR1 MGHRA, CDR2 YSYEKL. This CDR3 comprises 14 residues. The ends were cut back, 8 bases at V and 0 bases at J, with 11 bases in the middle. The CDR3 protein is CASAPQNSGNTIYF. The CDR3 nucleotides read TGCGCCAGCGCTCCCCAGAACTCTGGAAACACCATATATTTT.

This chain connects TRBV6-6 to TRBJ1-1; 7 bases match TRBD1. CDR3 length: 14 residues. After removal of 5 bases from V and 1 base from J, the junction contained 4 bases not matched to a gene. CDR1 and CDR2 (germline): MNHNY, SVGAGI (reference sequence). The CDR3 sequence: CASSEGQPNTEAFF. CDR3 DNA: TGTGCCAGCAGTGAGGGACAGCCGAACACTGAAGCTTTCTTT.

The chain has TRBV13 and TRBJ2-7, with 10 bases that match TRBD2. Germline trimming cut 5 bases from V and 2 bases from J; bases unmatched to any gene: 15. Germline V gene sequence: CDR1 PRHDT, CDR2 FYEKMQ (reference sequence). The CDR3 spans 18 residues. CDR3 nucleotide sequence: TGTGCCAGCAGCCGGGGACTAGCGTACACTGAAGTAACCTACGAGCAGTACTTC. Protein: CASSRGLAYTEVTYEQYF.

The rearrangement uses TRBV11-2 and TRBJ2-7, with 9 bases fitting TRBD2. Trimming removed 2 bases from V and 5 bases from J; junction bases left unmatched: 4. This CDR3 is 14 amino acids long. Germline CDR1 and CDR2: SGHAT and FQNNGV. The CDR3 nucleotides read TGTGCCAGCAGCTTAAGCGGGAGGAACAACGAGCAGTACTTC. It specifies CASSLSGRNNEQYF.

CDR3 in amino acids: CSVGSSGPSVDIQYF. In DNA, the CDR3 is TGCAGCGTTGGTTCCAGCGGGCCCTCGGTAGACATTCAGTACTTC. The chain has TRBV29-1 and TRBJ2-4, with a weak D call TRBD2 (6 bases). Germline CDR1 reads SQVTM; CDR2 reads ANQGSEA. V was shortened by 4 bases and J by 8 bases, with 21 bases between the two germline ends. The CDR3 is 15 amino acids.

This clone was seen just once. V gene TRBV2 combines with J gene TRBJ2-7; TRBD2 matches 7 bases. The germline CDR1 and CDR2 sequences are SNHLY and FYNNEI. V shed 4 bases and J 5 bases; nucleotides not matched to a gene: 8. This CDR3 contains 14 residues. The CDR3 region has the DNA TGTGCCAGCAGTGTAGGGAGGGAAGTCGACGAGCAGTACTTC. Protein: CASSVGREVDEQYF.

The chain carries TRBV10-3 and TRBJ1-4, with D perhaps TRBD1 (5 bases). Trimming removed 0 bases from V and 8 bases from J, with 7 bases in between. Germline CDR1 ENHRY, CDR2 SYGVKD. The CDR3 is made up of 13 amino acids. The CDR3 here is CAISESWTEKLFF. Here the CDR3 DNA reads TGTGCCATCAGTGAGTCGTGGACAGAAAAACTGTTTTTT.

V gene TRBV28 combines with J gene TRBJ1-2; the D is unclear. V dropped 1 base and J dropped 5 bases, with 8 bases sitting between them. The CDR3 consists of 13 residues. From germline, CDR1 is MDHEN and CDR2 SYDVKM. Here the CDR3 DNA reads TGTGCCAGCAGTTTATCGGCAGGTTATGGCTACACCTTC. It codes for CASSLSAGYGYTF.

In regard to this clone: The junction departs from germline at one end; a sequencing error may be responsible. The rearrangement joins TRBV2 to TRBJ2-1, with 8 bases identical to TRBD1. CDR1 is SNHLY and CDR2 is FYNNEI in the germline V gene. The CDR3 consists of 14 residues. DNA of the CDR3: TGTGCCAGCAGTGGGCAGGGGGCAGGCAATCAGCAGTTCTTC. Translated, it gives CASSGQGAGNQQFF.

The CDR3 DNA is TGTGCCAGCAGCTCCCCCGGGACTAGCGGGCCTAGCACAGATACGCAGTATTTT. Its translation: CASSSPGTSGPSTDTQYF. The chain links TRBV11-3 to TRBJ2-3; 12 bases align to TRBD2. Looked up from germline, CDR1 is SGHNT and CDR2 is YENEEA. The CDR3 contains 18 residues. Germline trimming cut 4 bases from V and 0 bases from J; bases unmatched to any gene: 8.

This chain joins TRBV5-4 and TRBJ1-4; TRBD1 agrees at 10 bases. The CDR3 has 15 amino acids. Germline CDR1 SGHNT, CDR2 YYREEE (reference sequence). The junction had 7 bases not matched to a gene; V was cut back by 3 bases and J by 8 bases. CDR3: CASSWGRDRGEKLFF. Here the CDR3 DNA reads TGTGCCAGCAGCTGGGGCCGGGACAGGGGAGAAAAACTGTTTTTT.

The V and J genes are TRBV6-5 and TRBJ1-1, with D maybe TRBD1 (5 bases). Germline assignment: CDR1 MNHEY and CDR2 SVGAGI. V was clipped by 0 bases and J by 4 bases, with 9 bases between them. The CDR3 has 14 residues. As DNA, the CDR3 is TGTGCCAGCAGTTACTCTGGGGGGGGCACTGAAGCTTTCTTT. This sequence encodes CASSYSGGGTEAFF.

V usage is TRBV7-9 and J usage is TRBJ2-7, with TRBD1 matching 8 bases. Germline V gene lookup returns CDR1 SEHNR and CDR2 FQNEAQ (reference sequence). The CDR3 runs 15 residues. Trimming at V came to 0 bases and at J to 5 bases, leaving 6 bases not matched to a gene. In DNA form, the CDR3 reads TGTGCCAGCAGCTTAGCAGAGACAGGGGTCCACGAGCAGTACTTC. Its translation is CASSLAETGVHEQYF.

The chain uses TRBV9 and TRBJ1-1, with D unresolved. In germline, CDR1 is SGDLS, CDR2 YYNGEE. This CDR3 region has 14 residues. V was trimmed by 3 bases and J by 1 base, leaving 10 bases between them. The chain's CDR3 is CASSGRSENTEAFF. The CDR3 nucleotides are TGTGCCAGCAGCGGGAGGTCTGAGAACACTGAAGCTTTCTTT.

This clone was observed once. The chain joins TRBV13 to TRBJ2-5; a weak D match, TRBD1 (5 bases). With 2 bases removed from V and 5 bases from J, the gap between germline ends came to 21 bases. Per the germline V gene, CDR1 is PRHDT and CDR2 is FYEKMQ (reference sequence). The CDR3 contains 17 residues. The CDR3 is CASSLLLTVPVGETQYF. The CDR3 coding sequence is TGTGCCAGCAGCTTATTACTGACAGTACCCGTAGGGGAGACCCAGTACTTC.

The genes are TRBV5-6 and TRBJ1-5; 9 nucleotides line up with TRBD1. Germline assignment: CDR1 SGHDT and CDR2 YYEEEE. V dropped 5 bases and J dropped 1; count of bases not matched to a gene: 13. The CDR3 is made up of 18 amino acids. The CDR3 nucleotides read TGTGCCAGCAGTTCGGGACAGGGAGGTTGGGTCAGCAATCAGCCCCAGCATTTT. The encoded protein is CASSSGQGGWVSNQPQHF.

The sample holds a few counts of this clone. The genes are TRBV30 and TRBJ1-1; 7 bases align to TRBD1. V was pared by 4 bases and J by 5 bases, with 13 bases of the junction left unmatched. The CDR3 is 15 amino acids. In germline, CDR1 is GTSNPN, CDR2 SVGIG (reference sequence). The CDR3, as DNA: TGTGCCTGGACCGACTTAGGACAGGCTGAGACTGAAGCTTTCTTT. Translating gives CAWTDLGQAETEAFF. Supplemented by reference TRBV30 and TRBJ1-1, the full variable domain reads SQTIHQWPATLVQPVGSPLSLECTVEGTSNPNLYWYRQAAGRGLQLLFYSVGIGQISSEVPQNLSASRPQDRQFILSSKKLLLSDSGFYLCAWTDLGQAETEAFFGQGTRLTVV.